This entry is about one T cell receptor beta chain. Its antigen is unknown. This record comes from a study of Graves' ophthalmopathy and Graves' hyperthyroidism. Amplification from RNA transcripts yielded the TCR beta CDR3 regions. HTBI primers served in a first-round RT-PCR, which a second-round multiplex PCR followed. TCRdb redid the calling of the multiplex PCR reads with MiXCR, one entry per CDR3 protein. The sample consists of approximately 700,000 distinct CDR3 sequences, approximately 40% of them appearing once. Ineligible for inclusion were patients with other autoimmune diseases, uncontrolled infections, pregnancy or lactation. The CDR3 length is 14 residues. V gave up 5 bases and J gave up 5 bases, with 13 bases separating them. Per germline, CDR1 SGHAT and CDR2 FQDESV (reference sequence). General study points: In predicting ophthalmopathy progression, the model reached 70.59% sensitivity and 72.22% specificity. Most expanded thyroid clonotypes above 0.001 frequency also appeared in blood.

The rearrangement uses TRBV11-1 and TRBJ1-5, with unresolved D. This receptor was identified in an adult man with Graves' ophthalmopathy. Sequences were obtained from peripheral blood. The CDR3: CASSQDGQDQPQHF. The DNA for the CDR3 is TGTGCCAGCAGCCAGGACGGCCAGGATCAGCCCCAGCATTTT.